This TCR beta chain was identified during a study of T-cell reconstitution after alpha-beta-depleted transplantation in children. Study results and limitations: Surviving recipient T cells and thymic progenitors produced the high day-60 TCRbeta diversity seen in some patients. In patients about two months after transplant, alpha-beta T cells reportedly arose from several hundred expanded graft clones.

This clonotype was observed many times. Its specificity is not known. Between the trimmed V and J ends, which lost 0 bases and 5 bases, there was a span of 11 bases. Per germline, CDR1 SGHRS and CDR2 YFSETQ. This CDR3 region has 14 residues. Preparation of the TCRbeta library involved a method that used unique molecular identifiers. TCRdb fed the PCR reads into MiXCR, producing one record per CDR3 protein. The sample holds 600,000 to 800,000 distinct CDR3 sequences, about an eighth seen once. Material: PBMCs, obtained before TCRalphabeta/CD19-depleted stem cell transplant. This chain joins TRBV5-1 and TRBJ2-5, with D uncertain. This sequence originates from a girl aged 2-15 years with congenital amegakaryocytic thrombocytopenia, due to receive a stem cell transplant. CDR3 loop: CASSLVHVGETQYF. The CDR3 DNA reads TGCGCCAGCAGCTTGGTTCACGTGGGGGAGACCCAGTACTTC.